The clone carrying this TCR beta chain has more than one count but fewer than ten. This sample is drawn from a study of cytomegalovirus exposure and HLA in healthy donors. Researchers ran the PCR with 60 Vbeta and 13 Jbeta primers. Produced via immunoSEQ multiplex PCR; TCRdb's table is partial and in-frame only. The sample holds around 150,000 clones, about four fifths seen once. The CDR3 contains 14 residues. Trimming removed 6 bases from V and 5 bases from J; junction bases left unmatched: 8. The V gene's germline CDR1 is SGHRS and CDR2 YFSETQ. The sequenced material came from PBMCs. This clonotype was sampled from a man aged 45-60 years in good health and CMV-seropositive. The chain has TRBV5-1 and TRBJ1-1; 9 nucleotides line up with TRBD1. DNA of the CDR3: TGCGCCAGCACCGATACAGGGGGCAATACTGAAGCTTTCTTT. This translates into CASTDTGGNTEAFF.